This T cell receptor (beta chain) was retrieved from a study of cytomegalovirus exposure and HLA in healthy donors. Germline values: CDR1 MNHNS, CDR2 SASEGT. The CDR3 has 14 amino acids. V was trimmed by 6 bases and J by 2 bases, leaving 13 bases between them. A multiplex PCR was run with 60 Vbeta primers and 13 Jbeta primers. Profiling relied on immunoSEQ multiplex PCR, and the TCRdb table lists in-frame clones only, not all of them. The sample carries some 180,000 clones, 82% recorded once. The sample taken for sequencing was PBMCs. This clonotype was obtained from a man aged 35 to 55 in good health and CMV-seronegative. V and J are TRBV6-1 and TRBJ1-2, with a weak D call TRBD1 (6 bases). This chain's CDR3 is CASREGGFNYGYTF. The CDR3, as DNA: TGTGCCAGCAGGGAGGGGGGGTTCAACTATGGCTACACCTTC.